The 14 T cell receptor beta chains listed next were all sequenced from one sample in a study of cytomegalovirus exposure and HLA in healthy donors. Researchers ran the PCR with 60 Vbeta and 13 Jbeta primers. Assay used: immunoSEQ multiplex PCR; TCRdb lists only in-frame clones, some missing. The data hold 150,000 to 200,000 clones, with 77% observed a single time. Sequenced material: PBMCs. All receptors come from a woman in her forties in good health and CMV-seropositive.

The chain uses TRBV29-1 and TRBJ1-2, with 8 bases identical to TRBD1. After removal of 6 bases from V and 0 bases from J, the junction contained 9 bases not matched to a gene. The CDR3 is 15 residues long. Germline CDR1 SQVTM, CDR2 ANQGSEA. CDR3: CSVYGQGAANYGYTF. The CDR3, as DNA: TGCAGCGTCTACGGACAGGGAGCAGCTAACTATGGCTACACCTTC.

This chain joins TRBV18 and TRBJ1-2, with TRBD1 as a possible D gene (5 bases). Germline lookup yields CDR1 KGHSH and CDR2 LQKENI. CDR3 size: 15 residues. With 3 bases removed from V and 2 bases from J, the gap between germline ends came to 13 bases. The CDR3 DNA follows: TGTGCCAGCTCACCGGCCCCGGGGGAAAACTATGGCTACACCTTC. The encoded protein is CASSPAPGENYGYTF.

This chain links TRBV2 with TRBJ2-3; D not certain. Trimming removed 6 bases at V and 1 base at J, with 8 bases between. The CDR3 is made up of 13 amino acids. CDR1 and CDR2 (germline): SNHLY, FYNNEI. CDR3 in DNA: TGTGCCAGCAGCTTCGTTCGCACAGATACGCAGTATTTT. This encodes CASSFVRTDTQYF.

Worth noting for this clone: Within the sample, other DNA sequences also encode this same CDR3. The chain couples TRBV18 to TRBJ2-7; TRBD1 matches at 9 bases. Per the germline V gene, CDR1 is KGHSH and CDR2 is LQKENI. The V gene end was trimmed by 2 bases and the J gene end by 1 base; junction bases not matched to a gene: 3. The CDR3 loop spans 15 amino acids. The CDR3: CASSPGTGTSYEQYF. CDR3 bases: TGTGCCAGCTCACCAGGGACAGGGACTTCCTACGAGCAGTACTTC. Full variable domain (remainder filled in from reference TRBV18 and TRBJ2-7): NAGVMQNPRHLVRRRGQEARLRCSPMKGHSHVYWYRQLPEEGLKFMVYLQKENIIDESGMPKERFSAEFPKEGPSILRIQQVVRGDSAAYFCASSPGTGTSYEQYFGPGTRLTVT.

This clone was seen a single time. The rearrangement uses TRBV5-1 and TRBJ2-3; TRBD2 agrees at 8 bases. Germline CDR1 SGHRS, CDR2 YFSETQ. The CDR3 consists of 16 residues. The trim removed 0 bases at V and 2 bases at J, leaving 5 bases unmatched. This CDR3 is CASSLEGRGVTDTQYF. The CDR3 nucleotides are TGCGCCAGCAGCTTGGAGGGGCGGGGGGTCACAGATACGCAGTATTTT.

The rearrangement links TRBV19 to TRBJ1-2; D uncertain. V lost 5 bases, J lost 8 bases, and 15 bases lay in between. This CDR3 has 13 residues. CDR1 and CDR2 from the germline V gene are LNHDA and SQIVND (reference sequence). CDR3 sequence (DNA): TGTGCCAGTAGTCCTCAGAGTTTCGGGGGCTACACCTTC. Protein sequence: CASSPQSFGGYTF.

This chain connects TRBV4-1 to TRBJ2-1, with unresolved D. CDR1 is MGHRA, CDR2 YSYEKL, per germline. The CDR3 covers 13 residues. Trimming removed 0 bases at V and 4 bases at J, with 4 bases between. CDR3 residues: CASSQDSYNEQFF. The DNA for the CDR3 is TGCGCCAGCAGCCAAGATTCGTACAATGAGCAGTTCTTC.

This chain uses TRBV5-4 with TRBJ2-2; 11 bases agree with TRBD2. Germline V gene data show CDR1 as SGHNT and CDR2 as YYREEE (reference sequence). J lost 6 bases, V lost 5 bases, and 9 bases had no gene match. The CDR3 extends over 16 amino acids. CDR3 residues: CASRTTSGRDSGELFF. The CDR3 DNA is TGTGCCAGCAGGACTACTAGCGGGAGAGATTCCGGGGAGCTGTTTTTT.

This chain links TRBV7-2 with TRBJ2-7, with D uncertain. V was pared by 8 bases and J by 3 bases, with 11 bases between. Germline CDR1 is SGHTA and CDR2 is FQGNSA. There are 12 residues in the CDR3. CDR3 nucleotide sequence: TGTGCCAGCGCCCGATTTAGCTACGAGCAGTACTTC. Protein: CASARFSYEQYF. The variable domain in full, with the rest retrieved from reference TRBV7-2 and TRBJ2-7, is GAGVSQSPSNKVTEKGKDVELRCDPISGHTALYWYRQSLGQGLEFLIYFQGNSAPDKSGLPSDRFSAERTGGSVSTLTIQRTQQEDSAVYLCASARFSYEQYFGPGTRLTVT.

V usage is TRBV7-9 and J usage is TRBJ1-2, with 7 bases aligning to TRBD1. This CDR3 region has 13 residues. Germline V gives CDR1 SEHNR, CDR2 FQNEAQ (reference sequence). With V trimmed by 5 bases and J by 5 bases, 5 bases remained unmatched. CDR3 in DNA: TGTGCCAGCAGCCTCGGGACAGAATATGGCTACACCTTC. This translates into CASSLGTEYGYTF.

The chain joins TRBV7-9 to TRBJ1-4; D unresolved. This CDR3 has 15 amino acids. The V gene's germline CDR1 is SEHNR and CDR2 FQNEAQ (reference sequence). V lost 5 bases and J 2 bases, leaving 12 bases between the germline ends. This CDR3 reads CASSPGLGTNEKLFF. The CDR3 coding sequence is TGTGCCAGCAGCCCAGGCCTTGGGACTAATGAAAAACTGTTTTTT.

The J gene is TRBJ2-2, the V gene TRBV6-5; 8 bases are shared with TRBD2. CDR3 length: 16 residues. After removal of 4 bases from V and 3 bases from J, the junction contained 7 bases not matched to a gene. CDR1 MNHEY and CDR2 SVGAGI come from the germline V gene. The CDR3 nucleotides read TGTGCCAGCAGTTCAGGGACTAGGATAGACACCGGGGAGCTGTTTTTT. Residues: CASSSGTRIDTGELFF.

The chain joins TRBV4-1 to TRBJ2-1; a possible D gene is TRBD2 (6 bases). V lost 4 bases and J 4 bases, leaving 14 bases between the germline ends. CDR1 and CDR2 from the germline V gene are MGHRA and YSYEKL. CDR3 length: 15 amino acids. The CDR3 region has the DNA TGCGCCAGCAGCCCGGGAGTTCGGCCTTACAATGAGCAGTTCTTC. Translated, it gives CASSPGVRPYNEQFF.

CDR3 sequence reads: CASSFSTGGEQFF. In DNA form, the CDR3 reads TGTGCCAGCAGTTTCTCGACAGGGGGCGAGCAGTTCTTC. This sequence joins TRBV6-1 and TRBJ2-1, with 10 bases that match TRBD1. Germline CDR1 is MNHNS and CDR2 is SASEGT. There are 13 residues in the CDR3. V dropped 5 bases and J dropped 10; count of bases not matched to a gene: 5.